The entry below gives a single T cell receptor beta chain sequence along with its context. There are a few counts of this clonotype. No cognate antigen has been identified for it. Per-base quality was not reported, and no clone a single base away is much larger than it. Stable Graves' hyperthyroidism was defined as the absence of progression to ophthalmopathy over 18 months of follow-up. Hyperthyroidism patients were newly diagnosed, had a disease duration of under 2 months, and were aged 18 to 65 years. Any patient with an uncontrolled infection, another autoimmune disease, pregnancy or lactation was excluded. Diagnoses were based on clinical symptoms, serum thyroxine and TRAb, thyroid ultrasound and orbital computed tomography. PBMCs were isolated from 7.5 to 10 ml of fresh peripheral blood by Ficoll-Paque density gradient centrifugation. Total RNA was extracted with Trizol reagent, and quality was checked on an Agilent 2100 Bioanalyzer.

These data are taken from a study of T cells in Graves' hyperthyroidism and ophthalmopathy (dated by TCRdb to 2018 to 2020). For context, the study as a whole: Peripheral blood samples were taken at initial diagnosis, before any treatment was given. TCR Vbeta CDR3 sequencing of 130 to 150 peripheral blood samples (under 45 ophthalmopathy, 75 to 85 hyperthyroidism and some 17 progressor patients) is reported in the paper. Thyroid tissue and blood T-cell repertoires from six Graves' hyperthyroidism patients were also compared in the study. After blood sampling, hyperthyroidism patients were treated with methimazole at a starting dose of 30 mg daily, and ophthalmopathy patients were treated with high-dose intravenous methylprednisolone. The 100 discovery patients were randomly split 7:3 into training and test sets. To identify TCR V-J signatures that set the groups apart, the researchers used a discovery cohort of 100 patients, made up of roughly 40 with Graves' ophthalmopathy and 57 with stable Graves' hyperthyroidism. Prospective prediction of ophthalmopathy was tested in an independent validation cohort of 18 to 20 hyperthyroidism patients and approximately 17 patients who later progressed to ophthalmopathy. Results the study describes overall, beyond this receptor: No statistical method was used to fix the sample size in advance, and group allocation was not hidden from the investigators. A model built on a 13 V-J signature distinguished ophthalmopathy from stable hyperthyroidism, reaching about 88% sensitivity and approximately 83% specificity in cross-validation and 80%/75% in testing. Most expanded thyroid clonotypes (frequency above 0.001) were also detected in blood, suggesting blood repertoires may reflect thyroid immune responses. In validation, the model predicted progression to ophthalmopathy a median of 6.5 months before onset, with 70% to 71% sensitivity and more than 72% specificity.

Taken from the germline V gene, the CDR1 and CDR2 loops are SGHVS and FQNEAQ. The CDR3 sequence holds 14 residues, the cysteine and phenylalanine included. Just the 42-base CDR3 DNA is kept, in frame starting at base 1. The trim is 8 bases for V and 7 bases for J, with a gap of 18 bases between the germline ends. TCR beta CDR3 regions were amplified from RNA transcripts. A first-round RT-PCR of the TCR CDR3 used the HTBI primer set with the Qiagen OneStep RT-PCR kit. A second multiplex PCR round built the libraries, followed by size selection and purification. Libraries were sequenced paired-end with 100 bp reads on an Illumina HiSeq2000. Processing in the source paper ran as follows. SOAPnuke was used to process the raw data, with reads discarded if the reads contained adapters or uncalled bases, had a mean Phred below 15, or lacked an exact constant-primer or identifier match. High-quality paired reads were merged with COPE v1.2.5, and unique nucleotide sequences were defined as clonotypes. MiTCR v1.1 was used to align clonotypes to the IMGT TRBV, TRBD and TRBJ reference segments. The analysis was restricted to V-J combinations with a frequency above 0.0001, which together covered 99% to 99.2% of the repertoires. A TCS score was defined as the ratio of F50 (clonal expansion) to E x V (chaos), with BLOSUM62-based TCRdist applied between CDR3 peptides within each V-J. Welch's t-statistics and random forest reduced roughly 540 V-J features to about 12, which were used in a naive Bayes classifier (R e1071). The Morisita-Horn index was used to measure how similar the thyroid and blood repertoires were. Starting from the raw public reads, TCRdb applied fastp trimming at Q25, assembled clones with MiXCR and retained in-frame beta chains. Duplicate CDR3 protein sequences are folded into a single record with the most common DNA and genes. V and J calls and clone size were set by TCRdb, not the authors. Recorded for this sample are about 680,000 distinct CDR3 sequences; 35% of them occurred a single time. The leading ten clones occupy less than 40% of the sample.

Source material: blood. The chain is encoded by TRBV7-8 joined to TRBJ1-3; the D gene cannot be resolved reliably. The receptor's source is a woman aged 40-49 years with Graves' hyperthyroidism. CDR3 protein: CASLPGRSWNTIYF. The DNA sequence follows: TGTGCCAGCCTCCCGGGCAGGTCTTGGAACACCATATATTTT.